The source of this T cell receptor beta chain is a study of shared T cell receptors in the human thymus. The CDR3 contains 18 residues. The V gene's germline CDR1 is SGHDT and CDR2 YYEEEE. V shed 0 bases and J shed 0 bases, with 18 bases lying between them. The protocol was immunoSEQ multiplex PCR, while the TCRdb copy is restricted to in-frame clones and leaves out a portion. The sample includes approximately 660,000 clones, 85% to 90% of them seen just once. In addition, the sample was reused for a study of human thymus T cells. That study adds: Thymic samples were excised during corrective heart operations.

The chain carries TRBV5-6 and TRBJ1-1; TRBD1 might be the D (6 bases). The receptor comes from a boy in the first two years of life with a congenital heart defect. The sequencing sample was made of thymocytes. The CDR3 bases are TGTGCCAGCAGCTTGGCGCAACCGGGACAATCCATGAACACTGAAGCTTTCTTT. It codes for CASSLAQPGQSMNTEAFF.